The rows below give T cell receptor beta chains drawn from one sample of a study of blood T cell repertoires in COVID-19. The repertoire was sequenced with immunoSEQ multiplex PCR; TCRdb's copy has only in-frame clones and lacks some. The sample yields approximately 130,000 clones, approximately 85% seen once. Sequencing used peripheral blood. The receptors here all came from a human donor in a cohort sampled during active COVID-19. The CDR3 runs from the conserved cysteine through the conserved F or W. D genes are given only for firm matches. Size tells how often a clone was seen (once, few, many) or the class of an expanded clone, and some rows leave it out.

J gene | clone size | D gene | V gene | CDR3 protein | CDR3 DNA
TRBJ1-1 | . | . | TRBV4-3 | CASSQGGSGLMNTEAFF | TGCGCCAGCAGCCAAGGCGGGTCCGGGCTTATGAACACTGAAGCTTTCTTT
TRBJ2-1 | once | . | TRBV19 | CASSMTSLNEQFF | TGTGCCAGTAGTATGACTTCCCTGAATGAGCAGTTCTTC
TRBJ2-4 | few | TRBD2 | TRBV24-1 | CATSDFSTGGNIQYF | TGTGCCACCAGTGATTTTTCCACGGGGGGGAACATTCAGTACTTC
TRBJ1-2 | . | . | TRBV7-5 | CARSGEGTGPLGNYGYTF | TGTGCCAGAAGCGGGGAGGGGACAGGTCCCTTAGGAAACTATGGCTACACCTTC
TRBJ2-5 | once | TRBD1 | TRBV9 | CASRRTGQGVETQYF | TGTGCCAGCAGGAGGACGGGACAGGGCGTGGAGACCCAGTACTTC
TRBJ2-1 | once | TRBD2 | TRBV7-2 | CASSATSGRAFNEQFF | TGTGCCAGCAGCGCAACTAGCGGGAGGGCCTTCAATGAGCAGTTCTTC
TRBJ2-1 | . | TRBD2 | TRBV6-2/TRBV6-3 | CASSNSGRGFEQFF | TGTGCCAGCAGCAATAGCGGGAGGGGGTTCGAGCAGTTCTTC
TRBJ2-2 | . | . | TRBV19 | CASSIGGFGELFF | TGTGCCAGTAGTATTGGAGGGTTCGGGGAGCTGTTTTTT
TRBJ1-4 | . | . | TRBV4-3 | CASSQGLGGGLGEKLFF | TGCGCCAGCAGCCAAGGTCTAGGGGGGGGTTTGGGTGAAAAACTGTTTTTT
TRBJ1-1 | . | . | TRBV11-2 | CASSLVAGKGREAFF | TGTGCCAGCAGCTTAGTAGCAGGGAAGGGAAGAGAAGCTTTCTTT
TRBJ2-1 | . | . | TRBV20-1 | CSASGGNYNEQFF | TGCAGTGCTAGTGGCGGGAACTACAATGAGCAGTTCTTC
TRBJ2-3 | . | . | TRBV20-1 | CSASQRLTDTQYF | TGCAGTGCTAGTCAGCGCCTCACAGATACGCAGTATTTT
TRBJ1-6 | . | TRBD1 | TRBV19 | CASSIVSGTGNSPLHF | TGTGCCAGTAGTATCGTTTCCGGGACAGGGAATTCACCCCTCCACTTT
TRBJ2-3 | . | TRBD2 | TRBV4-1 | CASSQVAGGTDTQYF | TGCGCCAGCAGCCAAGTAGCGGGGGGCACAGATACGCAGTATTTT
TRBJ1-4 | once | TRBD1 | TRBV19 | CASSIDAGGEKLFF | TGTGCCAGTAGTATAGATGCAGGGGGTGAAAAACTGTTTTTT
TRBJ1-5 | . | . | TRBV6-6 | CASSRTNSNQPQHF | TGTGCCAGCAGCCGGACTAATAGCAATCAGCCCCAGCATTTT
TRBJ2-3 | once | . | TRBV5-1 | CASSLVGRGRTDTQYF | TGCGCCAGCAGCTTGGTGGGCCGCGGGCGAACAGATACGCAGTATTTT
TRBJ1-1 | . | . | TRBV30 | CAWSVGRGGTEAFF | TGTGCCTGGAGTGTTGGTAGGGGTGGCACTGAAGCTTTCTTT